Included here is one TCR beta chain sequence, with context. Its target is not known. The sample originates from a study of T cells in Graves' hyperthyroidism and ophthalmopathy. This CDR3 is 17 amino acids long. J lost 4 bases, V lost 2 bases, and 9 bases had no gene match. The germline V gene has CDR1 DFQATT and CDR2 SNEGSKA (reference sequence). Whole-study results and caveats: Ophthalmopathy was predicted by the model a median of 6.5 months ahead of onset. Ophthalmopathy and stable hyperthyroidism were separated by a 13 V-J model.

Aged 18 to 65, the patients had hyperthyroidism that was newly diagnosed and had lasted under 2 months. Amplification of TCR beta CDR3 regions used RNA as the template. In the first-round RT-PCR of the TCR CDR3, the HTBI primer set was used. MiXCR was run by TCRdb on the multiplex PCR reads, yielding one entry per CDR3 protein. The repertoire holds hundreds of thousands of distinct CDR3 sequences, with more than 30% as singletons. Sequenced material: blood. This clonotype originated in a man younger than 30 with Graves' hyperthyroidism. The chain couples TRBV20-1 to TRBJ2-5, with 14 bases lining up with TRBD2. As DNA, the CDR3 is TGCAGTGCTAGAACCGGACTAGCGGGGGGAAGCAGAGAGACCCAGTACTTC. This encodes CSARTGLAGGSRETQYF.